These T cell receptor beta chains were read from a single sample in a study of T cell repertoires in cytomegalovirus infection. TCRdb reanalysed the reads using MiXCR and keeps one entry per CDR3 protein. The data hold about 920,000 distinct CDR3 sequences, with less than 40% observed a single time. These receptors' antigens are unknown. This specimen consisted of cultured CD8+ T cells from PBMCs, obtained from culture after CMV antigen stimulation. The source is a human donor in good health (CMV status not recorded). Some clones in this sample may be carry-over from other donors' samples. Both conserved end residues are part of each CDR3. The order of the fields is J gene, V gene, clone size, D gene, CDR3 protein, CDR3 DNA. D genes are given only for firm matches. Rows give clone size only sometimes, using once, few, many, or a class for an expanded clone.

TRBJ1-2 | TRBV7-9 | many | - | CASRGDRLLDYGYTF | TGTGCCAGCAGGGGGGATCGTCTGCTTGACTATGGCTACACCTTC
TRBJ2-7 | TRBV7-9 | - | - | CASSGTGSYEQYF | TGTGCCAGCAGCGGAACAGGGTCCTACGAGCAGTACTTC
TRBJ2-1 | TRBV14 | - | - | CASSQDRIGSYNEQFF | TGTGCCAGCAGCCAAGATCGCATTGGCTCCTACAATGAGCAGTTCTTC
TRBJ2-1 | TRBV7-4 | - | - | CASSLEGGGTNEQFF | TGTGCCAGCAGCTTAGAGGGTGGGGGGACGAATGAGCAGTTCTTC
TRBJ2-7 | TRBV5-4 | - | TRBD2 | CASSLEGGGLAGYEQYF | TGTGCCAGCAGCTTGGAGGGGGGGGGGCTAGCGGGCTACGAGCAGTACTTC
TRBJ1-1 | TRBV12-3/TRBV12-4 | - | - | CASSLDGWAHTEAFF | TGTGCCAGCAGTTTAGACGGGTGGGCACACACTGAAGCTTTCTTT
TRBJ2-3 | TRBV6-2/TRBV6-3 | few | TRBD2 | CASSYGLADTDTQYF | TGTGCCAGCAGTTACGGACTAGCGGACACAGATACGCAGTATTTT
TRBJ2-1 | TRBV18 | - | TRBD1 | CASSKTGDSEQFF | TGTGCCAGCTCAAAGACAGGGGATAGCGAGCAGTTCTTC
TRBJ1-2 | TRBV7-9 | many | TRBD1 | CASSLAQTGEKGYTF | TGTGCCAGCAGCTTAGCCCAGACAGGGGAAAAGGGCTACACCTTC
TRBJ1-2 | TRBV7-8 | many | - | CASSPQIDSPYGYTF | TGTGCCAGCAGCCCCCAGATCGACAGTCCCTATGGCTACACCTTC
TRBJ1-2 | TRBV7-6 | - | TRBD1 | CASSGQGPNYGYTF | TGTGCCAGCAGCGGACAGGGGCCCAACTATGGCTACACCTTC